Listed below are T cell receptor beta chains from one sample, sequenced in a study of OX40 agonist ivuxolimab in advanced cancers. Assay: immunoSEQ multiplex PCR; the TCRdb copy retains only in-frame clones and omits some. This sample has 80,000 to 85,000 clones, with just over 85% found just once. The material sequenced was CD4+ or CD8+ T cells sorted from blood, taken in a trial of the OX40 agonist ivuxolimab. Every receptor here comes from an adult with an advanced solid tumor such as melanoma, head and neck, liver or kidney cancer. The CDR3 runs from the conserved cysteine through the conserved F or W. The order of the fields is V gene, J gene, D gene, clone size, CDR3 protein, CDR3 DNA. D genes are given only for firm matches. Clone size appears in some rows only: once, few, many, or a class for an expanded clone.

v_gene: TRBV19; j_gene: TRBJ2-1; d_gene: TRBD2; abundance: -; CDR3aa: CASTLGTSGWNEQFF; CDR3nt: TGTGCCAGTACCCTAGGGACTAGCGGGTGGAATGAGCAGTTCTTC
v_gene: TRBV6-1; j_gene: TRBJ1-2; d_gene: -; abundance: -; CDR3aa: CASSEKGTTKGTF; CDR3nt: TGTGCCAGCAGTGAAAAGGGCACGACGAAGGGCACCTTC
v_gene: TRBV19; j_gene: TRBJ1-5; d_gene: TRBD1; abundance: -; CDR3aa: CASTFSPSWDRAKQPQHF; CDR3nt: TGTGCCAGTACCTTTTCCCCCTCCTGGGACAGGGCTAAACAGCCCCAGCATTTT
v_gene: TRBV2; j_gene: TRBJ1-6; d_gene: -; abundance: few; CDR3aa: CASRWTDNSPLHF; CDR3nt: TGTGCCAGCCGCTGGACCGATAATTCACCCCTCCACTTT
v_gene: TRBV7-3; j_gene: TRBJ1-6; d_gene: TRBD1; abundance: -; CDR3aa: CASSLMATQGVRTPLHF; CDR3nt: TGTGCCAGCAGCTTAATGGCGACACAGGGGGTAAGGACACCCCTCCACTTT
v_gene: TRBV5-6; j_gene: TRBJ2-1; d_gene: -; abundance: -; CDR3aa: CASSLERDDEQFF; CDR3nt: TGTGCCAGCAGCTTGGAGAGGGATGATGAGCAGTTCTTC
v_gene: TRBV5-4; j_gene: TRBJ2-1; d_gene: TRBD2; abundance: few; CDR3aa: CASSLGRGGNEQFF; CDR3nt: TGTGCCAGCAGCTTGGGGCGGGGGGGCAATGAGCAGTTCTTC
v_gene: TRBV6-5; j_gene: TRBJ2-3; d_gene: -; abundance: -; CDR3aa: CASSWGRGADTQYF; CDR3nt: TGTGCCAGCAGCTGGGGCAGGGGCGCAGATACGCAGTATTTT
v_gene: TRBV19; j_gene: TRBJ2-6; d_gene: -; abundance: once; CDR3aa: CASSPQSSGANVLTF; CDR3nt: TGTGCCAGTAGTCCTCAGAGCTCTGGGGCCAACGTCCTGACTTTC
v_gene: TRBV6-5; j_gene: TRBJ1-5; d_gene: TRBD1; abundance: few; CDR3aa: CASSTGQGFRQPQHF; CDR3nt: TGTGCCAGCAGTACCGGACAGGGTTTTCGCCAGCCCCAGCATTTT
v_gene: TRBV27; j_gene: TRBJ1-1; d_gene: -; abundance: -; CDR3aa: CASSFNGNTEAFF; CDR3nt: TGTGCCAGCAGTTTTAATGGAAACACTGAAGCTTTCTTT
v_gene: TRBV9; j_gene: TRBJ1-2; d_gene: TRBD1; abundance: few; CDR3aa: CASSPLGQVGGYTF; CDR3nt: TGTGCCAGCAGCCCCTTGGGACAGGTGGGCGGCTACACCTTC
v_gene: TRBV4-2; j_gene: TRBJ1-2; d_gene: TRBD1; abundance: -; CDR3aa: CASSQEQGAYGYTF; CDR3nt: TGTGCCAGCAGCCAAGAACAGGGGGCATATGGCTACACCTTC
v_gene: TRBV5-6; j_gene: TRBJ2-5; d_gene: -; abundance: -; CDR3aa: CASSLRGRGQGGETQYF; CDR3nt: TGTGCCAGCAGCTTGAGGGGCAGGGGCCAGGGCGGGGAGACCCAGTACTTC
v_gene: TRBV2; j_gene: TRBJ1-2; d_gene: TRBD1; abundance: -; CDR3aa: CASSEWTGRNYGYTF; CDR3nt: TGTGCCAGCAGTGAGTGGACAGGGAGAAACTATGGCTACACCTTC
v_gene: TRBV4-1; j_gene: TRBJ2-7; d_gene: -; abundance: -; CDR3aa: CASSQERGIVYEQYF; CDR3nt: TGCGCCAGCAGCCAAGAGAGGGGTATAGTGTACGAGCAGTACTTC
v_gene: TRBV11-2; j_gene: TRBJ1-1; d_gene: -; abundance: -; CDR3aa: CASSPNRTPEAFF; CDR3nt: TGTGCCAGCAGCCCGAACCGGACCCCTGAAGCTTTCTTT
v_gene: TRBV7-9; j_gene: TRBJ1-2; d_gene: -; abundance: once; CDR3aa: CASSVPTGRVHTF; CDR3nt: TGTGCCAGCAGCGTCCCCACGGGCAGGGTTCACACCTTC
v_gene: TRBV10-2; j_gene: TRBJ1-5; d_gene: -; abundance: -; CDR3aa: CASSPGWGQPQHF; CDR3nt: TGCGCCAGCAGTCCAGGGTGGGGTCAGCCCCAGCATTTT
v_gene: TRBV6-1; j_gene: TRBJ2-7; d_gene: -; abundance: -; CDR3aa: CASRAMVGEGEQYF; CDR3nt: TGTGCCAGCAGGGCCATGGTTGGTGAGGGCGAGCAGTACTTC
v_gene: TRBV6-1; j_gene: TRBJ1-5; d_gene: -; abundance: -; CDR3aa: CASSELSSNQPQHF; CDR3nt: TGTGCCAGCAGTGAACTTAGTAGCAATCAGCCCCAGCATTTT
v_gene: TRBV12-2; j_gene: TRBJ1-4; d_gene: -; abundance: -; CDR3aa: CASRSGDRGTATNEKLFF; CDR3nt: TGTGCAAGTCGCTCGGGGGACAGGGGCACGGCAACTAATGAAAAACTGTTTTTT
v_gene: TRBV7-2; j_gene: TRBJ2-7; d_gene: -; abundance: -; CDR3aa: CASSFSASSHEQYF; CDR3nt: TGTGCCAGCAGCTTTTCGGCTAGCAGTCACGAGCAGTACTTC
v_gene: TRBV5-1; j_gene: TRBJ1-5; d_gene: -; abundance: -; CDR3aa: CASSPGTGMGNQPQHF; CDR3nt: TGCGCCAGCAGCCCCGGGACCGGGATGGGCAATCAGCCCCAGCATTTT
v_gene: TRBV7-2; j_gene: TRBJ2-3; d_gene: TRBD2; abundance: -; CDR3aa: CASSPTPGTSGRSTDTQYF; CDR3nt: TGTGCCAGCAGCCCGACACCCGGGACTAGCGGGAGGAGCACAGATACGCAGTATTTT
v_gene: TRBV29-1; j_gene: TRBJ2-5; d_gene: -; abundance: once; CDR3aa: CSVQQETQYF; CDR3nt: TGCAGCGTCCAGCAGGAGACCCAGTACTTC
v_gene: TRBV2; j_gene: TRBJ2-5; d_gene: -; abundance: -; CDR3aa: CAGVRDERETQYF; CDR3nt: TGTGCCGGCGTTAGGGACGAGAGAGAGACCCAGTACTTC
v_gene: TRBV7-8; j_gene: TRBJ1-2; d_gene: TRBD1; abundance: -; CDR3aa: CASSSTGRYGYTF; CDR3nt: TGTGCCAGCAGCTCGACAGGGAGGTATGGCTACACCTTC
v_gene: TRBV30; j_gene: TRBJ1-2; d_gene: -; abundance: -; CDR3aa: CAWSVGRNYGYTF; CDR3nt: TGTGCCTGGAGTGTAGGGCGGAACTATGGCTACACCTTC
v_gene: TRBV5-1; j_gene: TRBJ2-6; d_gene: -; abundance: -; CDR3aa: CASSTSGETNVLTF; CDR3nt: TGCGCCAGCAGCACTTCAGGGGAGACCAACGTCCTGACTTTC
v_gene: TRBV30; j_gene: TRBJ2-7; d_gene: -; abundance: -; CDR3aa: CAWNRVLGYEQYF; CDR3nt: TGTGCCTGGAACAGGGTACTTGGGTACGAGCAGTACTTC
v_gene: TRBV7-3; j_gene: TRBJ2-1; d_gene: TRBD2; abundance: -; CDR3aa: CASSRTSGNEQFF; CDR3nt: TGTGCCAGCAGCCGGACTAGCGGCAATGAGCAGTTCTTC
v_gene: TRBV19; j_gene: TRBJ2-5; d_gene: TRBD2; abundance: few; CDR3aa: CASSMTSGSPETQYF; CDR3nt: TGTGCCAGTAGTATGACTAGCGGGAGCCCGGAGACCCAGTACTTC
v_gene: TRBV5-1; j_gene: TRBJ1-2; d_gene: TRBD1; abundance: -; CDR3aa: CASSLNSPRQGEGYTF; CDR3nt: TGCGCCAGCAGCTTGAATTCCCCCCGACAGGGGGAAGGCTACACCTTC
v_gene: TRBV7-9; j_gene: TRBJ2-2; d_gene: -; abundance: -; CDR3aa: CATPVANTGELFF; CDR3nt: TGTGCCACCCCAGTCGCGAACACCGGGGAGCTGTTTTTT
v_gene: TRBV6-1; j_gene: TRBJ2-2; d_gene: -; abundance: once; CDR3aa: CASKGVGTGELFF; CDR3nt: TGTGCCAGCAAGGGGGTGGGGACCGGGGAGCTGTTTTTT
v_gene: TRBV18; j_gene: TRBJ2-5; d_gene: -; abundance: -; CDR3aa: CASSPQNEEETQYF; CDR3nt: TGTGCCAGCTCACCACAAAATGAGGAAGAGACCCAGTACTTC
v_gene: TRBV18; j_gene: TRBJ2-5; d_gene: TRBD1; abundance: -; CDR3aa: CASSPRQGELAQYF; CDR3nt: TGTGCCAGCTCACCAAGACAGGGTGAATTGGCCCAGTACTTC
v_gene: TRBV30; j_gene: TRBJ2-5; d_gene: -; abundance: -; CDR3aa: CAWSRDGGGTQYF; CDR3nt: TGTGCCTGGAGCCGGGACGGTGGGGGGACCCAGTACTTC
v_gene: TRBV19; j_gene: TRBJ1-1; d_gene: -; abundance: -; CDR3aa: CASKPSVGRDTEAFF; CDR3nt: TGTGCCAGCAAACCATCGGTGGGCAGAGACACTGAAGCTTTCTTT
v_gene: TRBV7-6; j_gene: TRBJ1-4; d_gene: -; abundance: -; CDR3aa: CASSLKHLSLRSLDPVKLFF; CDR3nt: TGTGCCAGCAGCTTAAAGCATCTTTCACTTCGGTCACTAGACCCGGTTAAACTGTTTTTT
v_gene: TRBV12-1; j_gene: TRBJ2-1; d_gene: -; abundance: -; CDR3aa: CASSLPVETYNEQFF; CDR3nt: TGTGCCAGCAGCCTGCCAGTGGAGACCTACAATGAGCAGTTCTTC
v_gene: TRBV7-2; j_gene: TRBJ1-1; d_gene: TRBD1; abundance: -; CDR3aa: CASSLDRAAEAFF; CDR3nt: TGTGCCAGCAGCCTTGACAGGGCGGCTGAAGCTTTCTTT
v_gene: TRBV18; j_gene: TRBJ1-5; d_gene: -; abundance: -; CDR3aa: CASSDLQGPQHF; CDR3nt: TGTGCCAGCTCAGACTTACAGGGGCCCCAGCATTTT
v_gene: TRBV11-1; j_gene: TRBJ2-3; d_gene: TRBD1; abundance: -; CDR3aa: CASSLTIQGTDTQYF; CDR3nt: TGTGCCAGCAGCTTAACCATACAGGGGACAGATACGCAGTATTTT
v_gene: TRBV7-2; j_gene: TRBJ2-7; d_gene: -; abundance: few; CDR3aa: CASSLGSDRPTQYF; CDR3nt: TGTGCCAGCAGCTTAGGGAGTGACAGGCCAACCCAGTACTTC